This TCR beta chain was identified in a study of shared clonotypes between healthy human individuals. Points from the study as a whole: Read depth was anticipated to influence clonotype sharing among donors.

In the original analysis: Junction-only sequences without quality scores came from ImmunoSEQ, so filtering differed. Repertoires were generated with immunoSEQ multiplex PCR, while TCRdb's copy carries only in-frame clones and drops some. The DNA gave D and trimming, while V, J and clone size come from that table. The table records around 2,000,000 clones, approximately 94% of them present only once. The germline V gene has CDR1 SGHVT and CDR2 SQSDAQ. This CDR3 has 14 residues. V was trimmed by 1 base and J by 1 base, leaving 6 bases between them. Concerning this clone: Antigen: not known.

The naive CD8 population came from CD45RO-negative cells selected for CCR7, without terminally differentiated effector memory CD45RA+ cells. The sequence derives from a man younger than 35 in good health. The V and J genes are TRBV7-4 and TRBJ2-3, with a weak D call TRBD2 (5 bases). The material sequenced was naive CD8+ T cells sorted from blood. CDR3: CASSLVRGTDTQYF. CDR3 coding DNA: TGTGCCAGCAGCTTAGTGCGGGGCACAGATACGCAGTATTTT.